Presented here are 29 T cell receptor beta chains from one specimen sequenced in a study of CD8+CD57+ T cells in acquired aplastic anemia. The use of genomic DNA as template underpinned the TCR beta VDJ and CDR3 profiling. TCRdb redid the calling of the reads with MiXCR, one entry per CDR3 protein. Of roughly 200,000 distinct CDR3 sequences detected, over 60% appear once; the ten largest clones hold roughly 29%. The sequenced material came from sorted CD4+, CD8+, or CD8+CD57+ T cells (not recorded which) from PBMCs. Receptor source: a human donor in good health.

The chain couples TRBV5-4 to TRBJ2-3; D is ambiguous. The CDR3 totals 17 residues. Germline-derived CDR1 and CDR2 are SGHNT and YYREEE (reference sequence). V was cut by 0 bases and J by 2 bases, with 16 bases left in between. CDR3 residues: CASSLDQEPLLTDTQYF. Here the CDR3 DNA reads TGTGCCAGCAGCTTGGATCAGGAGCCGTTACTCACAGATACGCAGTATTTT.

On this clonotype itself: Compared with germline, one end of the junction differs, possibly owing to a read error. V usage is TRBV7-2 and J usage is TRBJ2-5; TRBD2 might be the D (5 bases). This CDR3 spans 15 amino acids. Germline V gene data show CDR1 as SGHTA and CDR2 as FQGNSA. CDR3 nucleotides: TGTGCCAGCAGCTTAGGAGCGGTTATACAAGAGACCCAGGACTTC. Translating it yields CASSLGAVIQETQDF.

This clonotype came up a few times. The chain is built from TRBV20-1 and TRBJ1-6, with D possibly matching TRBD1 (5 bases). This CDR3 has 17 residues. Germline CDR1 and CDR2: DFQATT and SNEGSKA (reference sequence). Trimming took 0 bases from V and 5 from J, leaving 17 bases between them. CDR3 in amino acids: CSARDLSRGGDNSPLHF. CDR3 in DNA: TGCAGTGCTAGAGATTTAAGTAGGGGTGGGGATAATTCACCCCTCCACTTT.

This clonotype was seen repeatedly, ten times or more. This sequence joins TRBV11-2 and TRBJ1-5, with D possibly being TRBD1 (5 bases). Per the germline V gene, CDR1 is SGHAT and CDR2 is FQNNGV. This CDR3 is 13 amino acids long. The germline V and J ends were trimmed by 1 base and 9 bases, with 10 bases remaining between them. CDR3 sequence: CASSLVGGGPQHF. CDR3 DNA: TGTGCCAGCAGCTTAGTCGGTGGGGGGCCCCAGCATTTT.

The V gene is TRBV20-1, the J gene TRBJ2-7; D ambiguous. The CDR3 sequence is 12 residues long. Germline V gene data show CDR1 as DFQATT and CDR2 as SNEGSKA (reference sequence). V was pared by 7 bases and J by 1 base, with 11 bases between. The CDR3 region is CSGDGDSYEQYF. The CDR3, as DNA: TGCAGTGGGGATGGGGATTCCTACGAGCAGTACTTC.

V is TRBV9 and J is TRBJ1-4; TRBD1 is a possible D gene (5 bases). The CDR3 covers 12 residues. Trimming took off 5 bases at V and 8 bases at J, with 10 bases between the two ends. Per the germline V gene, CDR1 is SGDLS and CDR2 is YYNGEE. The CDR3 sequence is CASRVTDEKLFF. DNA for the CDR3: TGTGCCAGCAGGGTGACAGACGAAAAACTGTTTTTT. Full variable domain (outside the CDR3, taken from reference TRBV9 and TRBJ1-4): DSGVTQTPKHLITATGQRVTLRCSPRSGDLSVYWYQQSLDQGLQFLIQYYNGEERAKGNILERFSAQQFPDLHSELNLSSLELGDSALYFCASRVTDEKLFFGSGTQLSVL.

The gene calls are TRBV29-1 and TRBJ1-1; no clear D gene. Trimming removed 7 bases from V and 0 bases from J, with 15 bases in between. Germline CDR1 and CDR2: SQVTM and ANQGSEA. The CDR3 spans 14 residues. The CDR3 reads CSATGGGMNTEAFF. As DNA, the CDR3 is TGCAGCGCGACGGGTGGAGGGATGAACACTGAAGCTTTCTTT.

This clonotype showed up many times. The rearrangement joins TRBV12-3 or TRBV12-4 to TRBJ2-5; no firm D call. The germline V and J ends were trimmed by 2 bases and 0 bases, with 13 bases remaining between them. The CDR3 is 16 amino acids. CDR3 sequence: CASSLLIWGYQETQYF. The CDR3, as DNA: TGTGCCAGCAGTTTACTCATCTGGGGATACCAAGAGACCCAGTACTTC.

The chain has TRBV7-3 and TRBJ2-5; TRBD2 agrees at 10 bases. Trimming removed 4 bases from V and 0 bases from J; junction bases left unmatched: 8. There are 17 residues in the CDR3. The germline CDR1 and CDR2 sequences are SGHTA and FQGTGA. CDR3 DNA sequence: TGTGCCAGCAGCTCGTCATTAGCGGGAGGCCACCAAGAGACCCAGTACTTC. Translating it yields CASSSSLAGGHQETQYF.

This clonotype was seen ten or more times. The chain links TRBV19 to TRBJ1-5; D is undetermined. CDR3 length: 15 residues. The germline CDR1 and CDR2 sequences are LNHDA and SQIVND (reference sequence). Trimming took 3 bases from V and 0 from J, leaving 9 bases between them. For the CDR3, the DNA is TGTGCCAGTAGTATTTCCAGCAATAGCAATCAGCCCCAGCATTTT. Amino acid sequence: CASSISSNSNQPQHF.

The V and J genes are TRBV24-1 and TRBJ1-5, with a tentative D call TRBD1 (6 bases). Between the trimmed V and J ends, which lost 3 bases and 0 bases, there was a span of 11 bases. CDR1 is KGHDR and CDR2 is SFDVKD in the germline V gene. This CDR3 has 16 residues. The DNA of the CDR3 is TGTGCCACCAGTGATGGAACAGGGATTAGCAATCAGCCCCAGCATTTT. Protein product: CATSDGTGISNQPQHF.

This clonotype was counted between two and nine times. The rearrangement joins TRBV7-8 to TRBJ2-7; the D is unclear. V gave up 4 bases and J gave up 9 bases, with 16 bases separating them. Germline CDR1 reads SGHVS; CDR2 reads FQNEAQ. There are 13 residues in the CDR3. The CDR3 region has the DNA TGTGCCAGCAGCTCCTCCTTGGGTTCAGGGCAGTACTTC. Translated: CASSSSLGSGQYF.

Of note for this clonotype: A much bigger clone sits one base away, suggesting this may be a read error. V is TRBV25-1 and J is TRBJ1-1; D is possibly TRBD1 (6 bases). The CDR3 sequence is 14 residues long. The germline V gene has CDR1 MGHDK and CDR2 SYGVNS. V was shortened by 5 bases and J by 0 bases, with 10 bases between the two germline ends. The CDR3, as DNA: TGTGCCAGCAGTTTACAGGGAGTGAACACTGAAGCTTTCTTT. Its translation: CASSLQGVNTEAFF.

This clonotype was recorded many times. The chain joins TRBV7-3 to TRBJ2-2, with 12 bases that match TRBD2. Germline CDR1 reads SGHTA; CDR2 reads FQGTGA. Losses at the gene ends were 5 bases for V and 3 bases for J; bases not matched to a gene: 4. This CDR3 comprises 16 residues. CDR3 DNA sequence: TGTGCCAGCAGCCCTTGGACTAGCGGGGACACCGGGGAGCTGTTTTTT. Its translation is CASSPWTSGDTGELFF.

This sequence joins TRBV24-1 and TRBJ2-7; 7 bases agree with TRBD2. Germline V gene data show CDR1 as KGHDR and CDR2 as SFDVKD. The CDR3 consists of 14 residues. With V trimmed by 3 bases and J by 6 bases, 7 bases remained unmatched. The CDR3: CATSDSGGSPEQYF. Here the CDR3 DNA reads TGTGCCACCAGTGATAGTGGCGGGAGCCCCGAGCAGTACTTC.

V usage is TRBV19 and J usage is TRBJ2-7, with 12 nucleotides matching TRBD1. The CDR3 loop spans 15 amino acids. Losses at the gene ends were 3 bases for V and 7 bases for J; bases not matched to a gene: 7. The germline CDR1 and CDR2 sequences are LNHDA and SQIVND (reference sequence). CDR3 DNA: TGTGCCAGTAGTATCGAGGGACAGGGGGCCTGGGAGCAGTACTTC. The encoded protein is CASSIEGQGAWEQYF.

The rearrangement links TRBV14 to TRBJ2-7; D gene ambiguous. Per the germline V gene, CDR1 is SGHDN and CDR2 is FVKESK. V gave up 3 bases and J gave up 0 bases, with 21 bases separating them. The CDR3 is 18 residues long. This CDR3 is CASSHRNTWAADSYEQYF. CDR3 in DNA: TGTGCCAGCAGCCACAGGAACACTTGGGCTGCCGACTCCTACGAGCAGTACTTC.

This clonotype was observed once. A much more abundant neighbour one base away suggests this may be a read error. V gene TRBV28 combines with J gene TRBJ2-5; D call uncertain. Germline assignment: CDR1 MDHEN and CDR2 SYDVKM. This CDR3 has 16 residues. With 5 bases removed from V and 10 bases from J, the gap between germline ends came to 26 bases. CDR3 region: CASSPQRSLSHANQYF. CDR3 bases: TGTGCCAGCAGTCCACAAAGGTCCCTTAGCCACGCAAACCAGTACTTC.

Ten or more counts support this clonotype. In DNA form, the CDR3 reads TGTGCCAGCGGGGGACAGAACCATTATGGATATGGCTACACCTTC. This gives the protein CASGGQNHYGYGYTF. The chain combines TRBV6-5 with TRBJ1-2; 7 bases are a match to TRBD1. Germline trimming cut 8 bases from V and 5 bases from J; bases unmatched to any gene: 14. The CDR3 length is 15 residues. Germline CDR1 is MNHEY and CDR2 is SVGAGI.

CDR3 nucleotides: TGTGCCATCAGTGCGACGACAGGGTCAGGCAGCAATGAGCAGTTCTTC. It encodes CAISATTGSGSNEQFF. This chain connects TRBV10-3 to TRBJ2-1, with 7 bases aligning to TRBD1. V gave up 4 bases and J gave up 6 bases; unmatched junction bases: 12. The germline V gene encodes CDR1 ENHRY and CDR2 SYGVKD. The CDR3 runs to 16 residues.

The chain is built from TRBV2 and TRBJ1-2, with 7 bases fitting TRBD1. From germline, CDR1 is SNHLY and CDR2 FYNNEI. This CDR3 region has 14 residues. The V gene end was trimmed by 6 bases and the J gene end by 1 base; junction bases not matched to a gene: 5. CDR3 nucleotide sequence: TGTGCCAGCAGGGAGGACAGGATTAACTATGGCTACACCTTC. The encoded protein is CASREDRINYGYTF.

This clonotype came up many times. This rearrangement joins TRBV19 to TRBJ1-2, with D tentatively TRBD1 (5 bases). In germline, CDR1 is LNHDA, CDR2 SQIVND (reference sequence). This CDR3 contains 12 residues. V lost 9 bases to trimming and J lost 1 base, with 9 bases between them. The CDR3 nucleotides read TGTGCCAGCGGGGGAAATAACTATGGCTACACCTTC. It translates to CASGGNNYGYTF. The full variable domain, in which reference TRBV19 and TRBJ1-2 provide the parts outside the CDR3, is DGGITQSPKYLFRKEGQNVTLSCEQNLNHDAMYWYRQDPGQGLRLIYYSQIVNDFQKGDIAEGYSVSREKKESFPLTVTSAQKNPTAFYLCASGGNNYGYTFGSGTRLTVV.

J is TRBJ1-1 and V is TRBV7-2; D may be TRBD1 (5 bases). Germline CDR1 reads SGHTA; CDR2 reads FQGNSA. CDR3 length: 14 amino acids. The V gene lost 1 base and the J gene lost 3 bases, with 9 bases spanning the gap. CDR3 residues: CASSLVPGYTEAFF. For the CDR3, the DNA is TGTGCCAGCAGCTTAGTACCAGGGTACACTGAAGCTTTCTTT.

V gene TRBV15 combines with J gene TRBJ2-5, with TRBD2 identical over 10 bases. From germline, CDR1 is LNHNV and CDR2 YYDKDF (reference sequence). This CDR3 has 13 amino acids. Losses at the gene ends were 6 bases for V and 6 bases for J; bases not matched to a gene: 4. In DNA, the CDR3 is TGTGCCACCAGAGGGACTAGCGAACAGACCCAGTACTTC. It encodes CATRGTSEQTQYF.

This clonotype was found many times. The chain combines TRBV9 with TRBJ2-5; 10 bases line up with TRBD1. The V segment lost 3 bases and the J segment 6 bases; nucleotides outside the gene matches: 8. Germline values: CDR1 SGDLS, CDR2 YYNGEE. This CDR3 has 15 residues. The CDR3 here is CASSGGQGGLQTQYF. CDR3 DNA: TGTGCCAGCAGCGGAGGACAGGGGGGGCTTCAGACCCAGTACTTC.

The V call is TRBV7-7, the J call TRBJ2-5, with D maybe TRBD2 (5 bases). CDR1 SSHAT and CDR2 FNYEAQ come from the germline V gene (reference sequence). V gave up 4 bases and J gave up 3 bases, with 18 bases separating them. CDR3 length equals 16 residues. The DNA of the CDR3 is TGTGCCAGCAGCTCGACATCAATAAGCGGTAAAGAGACCCAGTACTTC. It codes for CASSSTSISGKETQYF.

The chain employs TRBV20-1 and TRBJ2-1; no clear D gene. Between the trimmed V and J ends, which lost 7 bases and 2 bases, there was a span of 6 bases. The CDR3 contains 11 residues. Germline CDR1 reads DFQATT; CDR2 reads SNEGSKA (reference sequence). The CDR3 nucleotides are TGCAGTGTTCAGGCCTACAATGAGCAGTTCTTC. Residues: CSVQAYNEQFF.

The V gene is TRBV6-6, the J gene TRBJ2-3, with 7 nucleotides matching TRBD2. Germline assignment: CDR1 MNHNY and CDR2 SVGAGI (reference sequence). The CDR3 totals 14 residues. The ends lost 7 bases at V and 3 bases at J; junction bases unmatched: 7. CDR3 sequence (DNA): TGTGCCAGCACTCTTGCGGGGGTAACAGATACGCAGTATTTT. It specifies CASTLAGVTDTQYF.

This sequence joins TRBV19 and TRBJ1-2; D may be TRBD1 (6 bases). In germline, CDR1 is LNHDA, CDR2 SQIVND (reference sequence). The V and J ends lost 3 bases and 4 bases respectively, with 9 bases between them. CDR3 length equals 13 residues. DNA of the CDR3: TGTGCCAGTAGTATCCAGGGGACCTATGGCTACACCTTC. Its protein is CASSIQGTYGYTF.